The 8 T cell receptor beta chains below all came from one sample that was sequenced in a study of synovial regulatory T cells in juvenile arthritis (dated by TCRdb to the mid-2010s). Library generation was performed with the immunoSEQ multiplex PCR assay. In its TCRdb copy, this immuneACCESS table keeps in-frame sequences only and misses some clones. Where compared with another copy, unresolved V genes explain less than half of these, and the others have no known cause. For this sample, the table gives approximately 10,000 clones. The ten largest clones represent 0.9% to 1.4% of the sample. The specimen was Treg cells from blood. The label giving this sample's cell subset or site can be read as: remaining (HLA-DR-negative) circulating blood Treg cells. These receptors were obtained from a donor between 2 and 35 years old with juvenile idiopathic arthritis.

This chain links TRBV6-5 with TRBJ2-7; the TRBD2 assignment by TCRdb is unverifiable without DNA. In germline, CDR1 is MNHEY, CDR2 SVGAGI. The CDR3 contains 13 residues. The DNA sequence is not available. Here the CDR3 reads CASRTSAAYEQYF.

Measured by frequency, this clone is medium-sized (0.01 to 0.1%). This chain links TRBV6-6 with TRBJ1-3; as DNA is missing, the TRBD1 call by TCRdb cannot be tested. This CDR3 has 14 amino acids. The DNA is not on file. Germline assignment: CDR1 MNHNY and CDR2 SVGAGI (reference sequence). The CDR3 reads CASQHQGFLDTIYF.

V usage is TRBV4-2 and J usage is TRBJ1-2. Germline V gene lookup returns CDR1 LGHNA and CDR2 YNFKEQ. The CDR3 is 18 amino acids. DNA was not recorded. CDR3 sequence reads: CASSQESGTYNFNYGYTF.

The chain uses TRBV27 and TRBJ2-7; TCRdb picks TRBD2, but there is no DNA to check that call. The CDR3 is 16 residues long. Only the protein is on record. CDR1 MNHEY and CDR2 SMNVEV come from the germline V gene (reference sequence). CDR3 region: CASSQRDSWFAYEQYF.

The chain links TRBV7-2 to TRBJ2-7. The CDR3 is 14 residues long. Only the protein is available. Germline V gives CDR1 SGHTA, CDR2 FQGNSA. The CDR3 is CASRLHSFDYEQYF.

The chain combines TRBV27 with TRBJ2-7; TCRdb designates TRBD2, a call that cannot be tested without DNA. In germline, CDR1 is MNHEY, CDR2 SMNVEV (reference sequence). The CDR3 length is 14 residues. Only the protein is available. The chain's CDR3 is CASSFSFSSYEQYF.

Measured by frequency, this clone is medium-sized (0.01 to 0.1%). This chain connects TRBV19 to TRBJ1-5; TCRdb selects TRBD1, and the lack of DNA leaves this call unchecked. The CDR3 has 14 amino acids. DNA is not recorded here. Per the germline V gene, CDR1 is LNHDA and CDR2 is SQIVND (reference sequence). CDR3 loop: CATTRGYSNQPQHF.

The chain recombines TRBV20-1 with TRBJ2-7; TCRdb designates TRBD1, a call that cannot be tested without DNA. Germline lookup yields CDR1 DFQATT and CDR2 SNEGSKA (reference sequence). The CDR3 is 11 residues long. Only the protein sequence is given. The CDR3 sequence: CSDRGLYEQYF.